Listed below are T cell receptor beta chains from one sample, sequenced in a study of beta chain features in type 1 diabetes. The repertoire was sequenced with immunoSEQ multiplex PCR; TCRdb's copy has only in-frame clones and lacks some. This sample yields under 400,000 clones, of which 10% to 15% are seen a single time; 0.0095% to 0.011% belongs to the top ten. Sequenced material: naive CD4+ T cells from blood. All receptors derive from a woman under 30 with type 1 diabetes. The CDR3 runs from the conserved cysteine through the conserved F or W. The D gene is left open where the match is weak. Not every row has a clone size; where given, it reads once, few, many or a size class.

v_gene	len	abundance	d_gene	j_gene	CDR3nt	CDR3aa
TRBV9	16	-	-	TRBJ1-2	TGTGCCAGCAGCGTAGTCCCCACAGGGTCTGTTTATGGCTACACCTTC	CASSVVPTGSVYGYTF
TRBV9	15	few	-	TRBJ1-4	TGTGCCAGCAGCGTAGAGGCAGGAAGGAATGAAAAACTGTTTTTT	CASSVEAGRNEKLFF
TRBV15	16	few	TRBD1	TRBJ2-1	TGTGCCACCAGCAGGAAACAGGGGGCGGTCTCCAATGAGCAGTTCTTC	CATSRKQGAVSNEQFF
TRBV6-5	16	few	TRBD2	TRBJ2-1	TGTGCCAGCAGTTACACGACTAGCGGGAGGGTTAATGAGCAGTTCTTC	CASSYTTSGRVNEQFF
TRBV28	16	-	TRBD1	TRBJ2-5	TGTGCCAGCAGTCCCACTCCACAGGGGTACCAAGAGACCCAGTACTTC	CASSPTPQGYQETQYF
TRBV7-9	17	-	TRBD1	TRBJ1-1	TGTGCCAGCAGCTTGTCGGCTGGGACAGGGGCGGGCACTGAAGCTTTCTTT	CASSLSAGTGAGTEAFF
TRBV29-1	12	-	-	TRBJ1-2	TGCAGCGTTGAAGTGAGTAACTATGGCTACACCTTC	CSVEVSNYGYTF
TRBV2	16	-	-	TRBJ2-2	TGTGCCAGCAGCTCCCGGGGGGCCAGACTGAGCGGGGAGCTGTTTTTT	CASSSRGARLSGELFF
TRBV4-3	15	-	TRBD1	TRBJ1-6	TGCGCCAGCAGCCAAGCGGGACAGGGAAATTCACCCCTCCACTTT	CASSQAGQGNSPLHF
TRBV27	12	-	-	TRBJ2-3	TGTGCCAGCACCCCCAGGGGCGATACGCAGTATTTT	CASTPRGDTQYF
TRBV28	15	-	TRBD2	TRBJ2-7	TGTGCCAGCCAATCCCTTCCGGGCGGGAGCTACGAGCAGTACTTC	CASQSLPGGSYEQYF
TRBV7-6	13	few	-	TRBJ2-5	TGTGCCAGCAGCTTAATCGGGGGAGAGACCCAGTACTTC	CASSLIGGETQYF
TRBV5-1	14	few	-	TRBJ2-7	TGCGCCAGCAGCCCCGGGACTCCACCGGTCGAGCAGTACTTC	CASSPGTPPVEQYF
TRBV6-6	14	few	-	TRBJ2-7	TGTGCCAGCAACCGACTAGGGGACTCCTACGAGCAGTACTTC	CASNRLGDSYEQYF
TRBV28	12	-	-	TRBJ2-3	TGTGCCAGCAGTTCGGGAGTAGATACGCAGTATTTT	CASSSGVDTQYF
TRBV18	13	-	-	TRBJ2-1	TGTGCCAGCTCACCGGCAGAATACAATGAGCAGTTCTTC	CASSPAEYNEQFF
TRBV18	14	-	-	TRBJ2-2	TGTGCCAGCTCACCGGGGCAGAGCACCGGGGAGCTGTTTTTT	CASSPGQSTGELFF
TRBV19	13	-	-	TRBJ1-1	TGTGCCAGTAGGGAACAGGGAGTCGCTGAAGCTTTCTTT	CASREQGVAEAFF
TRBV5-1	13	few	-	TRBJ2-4	TGCGCCAGACCCCCGGCAGGATTAAACATTCAGTACTTC	CARPPAGLNIQYF
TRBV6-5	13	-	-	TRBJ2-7	TGTGCCAGCACGCAGGGTCGATTTGGCGAGCAGTACTTC	CASTQGRFGEQYF
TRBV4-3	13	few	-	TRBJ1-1	TGCGCCAGCAGCCCGGGACTACGCACTGAAGCTTTCTTT	CASSPGLRTEAFF
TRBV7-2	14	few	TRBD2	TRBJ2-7	TGTGCCAGCAGGAGCGGGGGCGGGGTCTACGAGCAGTACTTC	CASRSGGGVYEQYF
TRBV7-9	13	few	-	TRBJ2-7	TGTGCCAGCAGTATACGACTAGGTAACGAGCAGTACTTC	CASSIRLGNEQYF
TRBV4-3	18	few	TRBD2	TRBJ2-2	TGCGCCAGCAGCCAAGAGCCTAGCGGGGGGGCCCCAACCGGGGAGCTGTTTTTT	CASSQEPSGGAPTGELFF
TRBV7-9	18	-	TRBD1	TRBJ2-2	TGTGCCAGCAGCCACCATTTCGGACAGGGGGGGAACACCGGGGAGCTGTTTTTT	CASSHHFGQGGNTGELFF
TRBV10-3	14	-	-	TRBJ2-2	TGTGCCATCAGTGATCGGGGAGACACCGGGGAGCTGTTTTTT	CAISDRGDTGELFF
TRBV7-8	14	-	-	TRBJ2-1	TGTGCCAGCAGCACCCAACTAGTTTCGAATGAGCAGTTCTTC	CASSTQLVSNEQFF
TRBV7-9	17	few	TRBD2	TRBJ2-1	TGTGCCAGCAGCCCCACTAGCGGGCGAGACTCCTACAATGAGCAGTTCTTC	CASSPTSGRDSYNEQFF
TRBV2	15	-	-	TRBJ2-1	TGTGCCAGCAGGGCCGGGAGACCCCAGGGATATGAGCAGTTCTTC	CASRAGRPQGYEQFF
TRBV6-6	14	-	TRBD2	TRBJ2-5	TGTGCCAGCAGGATAGCGGGGGTCTCCGAGACCCAGTACTTC	CASRIAGVSETQYF
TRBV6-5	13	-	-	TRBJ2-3	TGTGCCAGCAACCAACTCGGGACAGATACGCAGTATTTT	CASNQLGTDTQYF
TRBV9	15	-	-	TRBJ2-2	TGTGCCAGCAGCGCCTCGCTCCTAGTATCCGGGGAGCTGTTTTTT	CASSASLLVSGELFF
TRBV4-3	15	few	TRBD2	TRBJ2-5	TGCGCCAGCAGCCCCGGGACTAGCGGCCAAGAGACCCAGTACTTC	CASSPGTSGQETQYF
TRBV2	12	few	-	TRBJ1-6	TGTGCCAGCAGTGAAAACGAACGGGCCCTCCACTTT	CASSENERALHF
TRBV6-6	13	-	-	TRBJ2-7	TGTGCCAGCAGTGCAATAGCGCGGGTCGAGCAGTACTTC	CASSAIARVEQYF
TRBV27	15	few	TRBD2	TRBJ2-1	TGTGCCAGCAGAAACAGACTAGCGGGGAACAATGAGCAGTTCTTC	CASRNRLAGNNEQFF
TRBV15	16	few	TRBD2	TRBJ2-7	TGTGCCACCAGCAGAGACTCCCCTAGCGGGGGTTACGAGCAGTACTTC	CATSRDSPSGGYEQYF
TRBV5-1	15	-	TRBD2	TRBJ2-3	TGCGCCAGCATCCTAGCGGGGGCATCCACAGATACGCAGTATTTT	CASILAGASTDTQYF